A single sample gave rise to the 21 T cell receptor beta chains below, sequenced in a study of T cells expressing NK-cell markers. Using the 5' RACE reads, TCRdb records one entry per CDR3 protein without DNA. The sample has about 550,000 distinct CDR3 sequences. Sequenced input: blood T cells: a sorted CD56 or NKG2C T cell subset, CD4+ or CD8+ T cells, or bulk PBMC T cells (not recorded which). Source of these receptors: a man between 18 and 29 years old in good health.

The chain carries TRBV27 and TRBJ2-3; the D call from TCRdb, TRBD1, cannot be confirmed without DNA. Per the germline V gene, CDR1 is MNHEY and CDR2 is SMNVEV (reference sequence). The CDR3 covers 13 residues. The CDR3 is CASSSRPGRTQYF.

The V gene is TRBV7-9, the J gene TRBJ2-3; the TRBD1 assignment by TCRdb is unverifiable without DNA. The length of the CDR3 is 15 residues. Germline V gene data show CDR1 as SEHNR and CDR2 as FQNEAQ (reference sequence). The CDR3 spells CASSPTGSAADTQYF. Full variable domain (outside the CDR3, taken from reference TRBV7-9 and TRBJ2-3): DTGVSQNPRHKITKRGQNVTFRCDPISEHNRLYWYRQTLGQGPEFLTYFQNEAQLEKSRLLSDRFSAERPKGSFSTLEIQRTEQGDSAMYLCASSPTGSAADTQYFGPGTRLTVL.

This chain links TRBV7-9 with TRBJ2-3; TCRdb's assignment of TRBD1 cannot be checked, as there is no DNA. The CDR3 covers 17 residues. Germline CDR1 is SEHNR and CDR2 is FQNEAQ (reference sequence). CDR3 in amino acids: CASSLKLAGAVTDTQYF. Variable domain in full (rest from reference TRBV7-9 and TRBJ2-3): DTGVSQNPRHKITKRGQNVTFRCDPISEHNRLYWYRQTLGQGPEFLTYFQNEAQLEKSRLLSDRFSAERPKGSFSTLEIQRTEQGDSAMYLCASSLKLAGAVTDTQYFGPGTRLTVL.

The chain is built from TRBV12-3 or TRBV12-4 and TRBJ2-2; TCRdb names TRBD2, which stays unverified in the absence of DNA. The CDR3 sequence is 16 residues long. The CDR3 spells CASQLADLINTGELFF.

V usage is TRBV20-1 and J usage is TRBJ2-5; as DNA is missing, the TRBD1 call by TCRdb cannot be tested. Germline V gene sequence: CDR1 DFQATT, CDR2 SNEGSKA (reference sequence). The CDR3 extends over 15 amino acids. CDR3 sequence reads: CSAPGQGLSQETQYF.

This chain's CDR3 is CASSPGTSGSRSTDTQYF. The chain combines TRBV6-1 with TRBJ2-3; no DNA is available, so the TRBD2 call from TCRdb remains unchecked. Germline V gene data show CDR1 as MNHNS and CDR2 as SASEGT. The CDR3 is 18 amino acids.

The rearrangement joins TRBV7-2 to TRBJ1-5. Germline-derived CDR1 and CDR2 are SGHTA and FQGNSA. The CDR3 consists of 16 residues. The chain's CDR3 is CASSLVGTALNQPQHF.

The chain recombines TRBV7-2 with TRBJ2-1; TCRdb returns TRBD2, unconfirmable since there is no DNA. The CDR3 is 16 residues long. The V gene's germline CDR1 is SGHTA and CDR2 FQGNSA. The CDR3 is CASSFRGVGRYNEQFF.

V and J are TRBV29-1 and TRBJ2-1. Germline V gene data show CDR1 as SQVTM and CDR2 as ANQGSEA. The CDR3 has 13 amino acids. This CDR3 reads CSSTGGVDNEQFF.

The V call is TRBV2, the J call TRBJ1-5. Germline CDR1 reads SNHLY; CDR2 reads FYNNEI. The CDR3 is made up of 17 amino acids. The CDR3 reads CASRTGPRLYGNQPQHF.

This chain uses TRBV5-8 with TRBJ1-1; as DNA is missing, the TRBD1 call by TCRdb cannot be tested. Germline V gene sequence: CDR1 SGHTS, CDR2 YDEGEE. The CDR3 runs 16 residues. CDR3: CASSLLWGIRNTEAFF.

The CDR3 here is CASSLLGGRGEYVLTF. V usage is TRBV5-5 and J usage is TRBJ2-6; the TCRdb call, TRBD1, lacks DNA for checking. Germline V lookup: CDR1 SGHKS, CDR2 YYEKEE (reference sequence). This CDR3 contains 16 residues.

The CDR3 sequence: CASSQEILLSGSWTYEQYF. The chain has TRBV4-3 and TRBJ2-7; the D call of TRBD2 rests on TCRdb alone, since no DNA is present to check it. Germline values: CDR1 LGHNA, CDR2 YSLEER. The CDR3 is 19 residues long.

The V gene is TRBV2, the J gene TRBJ1-1; TCRdb outputs TRBD1, but without DNA this stays unchecked. Looked up from germline, CDR1 is SNHLY and CDR2 is FYNNEI. This CDR3 is built from 15 residues. CDR3: CASSAKGDRGTEAFF.

The chain uses TRBV20-1 and TRBJ2-3. This CDR3 has 14 amino acids. The germline V gene has CDR1 DFQATT and CDR2 SNEGSKA (reference sequence). The CDR3: CSAARFTSTDTQYF.

This chain connects TRBV14 to TRBJ2-1; TCRdb lists TRBD1, though no DNA is available to test this call. The CDR3 is made up of 16 amino acids. Germline-derived CDR1 and CDR2 are SGHDN and FVKESK. CDR3 residues: CASSHRTVPSYNEQFF.

The rearrangement joins TRBV5-5 to TRBJ2-5; the TCRdb call, TRBD1, lacks DNA for checking. From germline, CDR1 is SGHKS and CDR2 YYEKEE (reference sequence). This CDR3 region has 15 residues. CDR3 region: CASSLWLGSGETQYF.

This chain uses TRBV28 with TRBJ2-5; TCRdb's assignment of TRBD2 cannot be checked, as there is no DNA. Germline CDR1 is MDHEN and CDR2 is SYDVKM. CDR3 length: 16 amino acids. The CDR3 here is CASTRRAGGTQETQYF.

The rearrangement joins TRBV2 to TRBJ2-1; TCRdb's D call of TRBD2 is untestable without DNA. The V gene's germline CDR1 is SNHLY and CDR2 FYNNEI. The CDR3 runs to 15 residues. This CDR3 reads CASTSLRGRAGEQFF. The full variable domain, completed using reference TRBV2 and TRBJ2-1, is EPEVTQTPSHQVTQMGQEVILRCVPISNHLYFYWYRQILGQKVEFLVSFYNNEISEKSEIFDDQFSVERPDGSNFTLKIRSTKLEDSAMYFCASTSLRGRAGEQFFGPGTRLTVL.

V is TRBV12-3 or TRBV12-4 and J is TRBJ2-1; the TCRdb D gene call, TRBD1, has no DNA to confirm it. The CDR3 has 14 residues. The CDR3: CASSWTGGGYEQFF.

This chain uses TRBV11-2 with TRBJ2-7; the TRBD1 assignment by TCRdb is unverifiable without DNA. The CDR3 extends over 15 amino acids. CDR1 is SGHAT, CDR2 FQNNGV, per germline. This chain's CDR3 is CASSAGRQGTYEQYF. The whole variable domain, filled in from reference TRBV11-2 and TRBJ2-7, reads EAGVAQSPRYKIIEKRQSVAFWCNPISGHATLYWYQQILGQGPKLLIQFQNNGVVDDSQLPKDRFSAERLKGVDSTLKIQPAKLEDSAVYLCASSAGRQGTYEQYFGPGTRLTVT.